The present entry profiles one T cell receptor (beta chain) with its context. Germline V lookup: CDR1 MNHEY, CDR2 SVGAGI. The V segment lost 6 bases and the J segment 5 bases; nucleotides outside the gene matches: 6. The CDR3 is 13 residues long. This sample stems from a study of blood T cell repertoires in COVID-19. Overall study context: PBMCs, B-cell-depleted T cells, or T cells were the source of the cDNA or gDNA that made up the material.

Method: immunoSEQ multiplex PCR; TCRdb's copy keeps in-frame clones and lacks some. The sample includes under 200,000 clones, about 85% of them seen just once. This receptor was obtained from a man in his sixties with COVID-19, enrolled during active disease. The rearrangement links TRBV6-5 to TRBJ1-2, with 7 bases aligning to TRBD1. Sequencing input: peripheral blood. The CDR3 here is CASSDGDRYGYTF. The CDR3 region has the DNA TGTGCCAGCAGCGACGGGGACAGATATGGCTACACCTTC.